This is a list of T cell receptor beta chains from one sample in a study of spatial heterogeneity in lung cancer. Using its own MiXCR run on the 5' RACE reads, TCRdb lists one record per CDR3 protein. This table holds a few thousand distinct CDR3 sequences, 6.5% to 8.5% found once. The sequenced sample was lung tumor tissue, obtained at surgery. All receptors come from a female donor with early-stage non-small cell lung cancer. CDR3s include the opening cysteine and the closing phenylalanine or tryptophan. The order of the fields is clone size, V gene, CDR3 protein. Clone size is not always given. Where it is, it says once, few, many or a class for expanded clones.

size: many; V: TRBV7-2; CDR3: CASSDQVRAQYF
size: medium-sized; V: TRBV6-6; CDR3: CASRFSDTQYF
size: medium-sized; V: TRBV7-3; CDR3: CASSSSLADPNEQFF
size: medium-sized; V: TRBV7-3; CDR3: CASSLAGESGGAMEETQYF
size: medium-sized; V: TRBV10-3; CDR3: CAISVQGGDSPLHF
size: medium-sized; V: TRBV19; CDR3: CASSITGPGANVLTF
size: -; V: TRBV10-3; CDR3: CAISESSYEQYF
size: -; V: TRBV7-9; CDR3: CASSPNYNNGELFF
size: medium-sized; V: TRBV7-9; CDR3: CASSTNSNQPQHF
size: medium-sized; V: TRBV6-5; CDR3: CATTLTSGRLDTQYF
size: -; V: TRBV5-4; CDR3: CASSLILADTQYF
size: many; V: TRBV10-3; CDR3: CATEDRADTGELFF
size: many; V: TRBV10-2; CDR3: CASSQGGNEQYF
size: medium-sized; V: TRBV27; CDR3: CASMAFSSGNTIYF
size: medium-sized; V: TRBV11-2; CDR3: CASSFRSGSTDTQYF
size: many; V: TRBV6-5; CDR3: CASSYSKYGVLQETQYF
size: medium-sized; V: TRBV2; CDR3: CASKQLLSYNSPLHF
size: medium-sized; V: TRBV2; CDR3: CASTIEGGNQPQHF
size: medium-sized; V: TRBV12-3/TRBV12-4; CDR3: CASSLGQGIEKLFF
size: few; V: TRBV5-1; CDR3: CASSSGQPNSPLHF
size: many; V: TRBV4-1; CDR3: CASSQGGTGSTYEQYF
size: medium-sized; V: TRBV9; CDR3: CASSQTGFFTEAFF
size: medium-sized; V: TRBV18; CDR3: CASSPRAGVRDTQYF
size: medium-sized; V: TRBV27; CDR3: CASSLRGASTDTQYF
size: -; V: TRBV7-2; CDR3: CASSLARESPLHF
size: many; V: TRBV7-2; CDR3: CASSLDWNKAQYF
size: -; V: TRBV10-3; CDR3: CAIGGLAGTDTQYF